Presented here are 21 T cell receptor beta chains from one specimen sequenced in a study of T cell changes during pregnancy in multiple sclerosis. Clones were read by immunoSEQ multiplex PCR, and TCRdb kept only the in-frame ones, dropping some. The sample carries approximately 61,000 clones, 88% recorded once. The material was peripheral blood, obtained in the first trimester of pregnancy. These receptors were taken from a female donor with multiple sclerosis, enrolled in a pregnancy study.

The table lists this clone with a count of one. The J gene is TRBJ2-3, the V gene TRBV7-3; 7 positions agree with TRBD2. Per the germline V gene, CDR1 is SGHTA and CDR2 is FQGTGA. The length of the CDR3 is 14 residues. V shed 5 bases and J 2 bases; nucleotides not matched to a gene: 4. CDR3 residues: CASSPQRDTDTQYF. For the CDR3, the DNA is TGTGCCAGCAGCCCCCAGCGGGACACAGATACGCAGTATTTT.

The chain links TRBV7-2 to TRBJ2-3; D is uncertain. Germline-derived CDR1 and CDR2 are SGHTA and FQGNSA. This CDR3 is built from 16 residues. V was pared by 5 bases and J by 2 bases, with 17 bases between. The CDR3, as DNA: TGTGCCAGCAGCCCGTACGACTCCCTTACCACAGATACGCAGTATTTT. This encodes CASSPYDSLTTDTQYF.

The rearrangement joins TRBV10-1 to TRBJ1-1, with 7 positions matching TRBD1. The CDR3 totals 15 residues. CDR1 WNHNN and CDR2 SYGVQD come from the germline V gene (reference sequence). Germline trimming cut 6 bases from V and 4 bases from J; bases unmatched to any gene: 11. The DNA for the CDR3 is TGCGCCAGCAGCCCTACAGGGGCGGCGACCACTGAAGCTTTCTTT. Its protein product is CASSPTGAATTEAFF.

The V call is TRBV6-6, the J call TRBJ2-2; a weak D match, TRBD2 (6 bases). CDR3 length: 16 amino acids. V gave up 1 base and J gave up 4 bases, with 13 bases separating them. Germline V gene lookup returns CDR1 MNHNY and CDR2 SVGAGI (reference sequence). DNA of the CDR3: TGTGCCAGCAGTTACTATAAGACTAGGGGCACCGGGGAGCTGTTTTTT. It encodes CASSYYKTRGTGELFF.

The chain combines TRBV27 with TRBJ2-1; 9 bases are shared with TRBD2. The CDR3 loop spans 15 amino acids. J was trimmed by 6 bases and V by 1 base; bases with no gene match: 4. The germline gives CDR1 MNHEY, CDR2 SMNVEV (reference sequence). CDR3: CASSLYAGGSNEQFF. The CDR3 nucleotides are TGTGCCAGCAGTTTATATGCGGGAGGGTCCAATGAGCAGTTCTTC.

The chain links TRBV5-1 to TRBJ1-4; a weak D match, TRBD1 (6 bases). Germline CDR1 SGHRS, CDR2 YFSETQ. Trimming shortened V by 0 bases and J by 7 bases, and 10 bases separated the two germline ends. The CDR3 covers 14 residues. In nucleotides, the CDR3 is TGCGCCAGCAGCTTGGGTCAGGGGAGTGAAAAACTGTTTTTT. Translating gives CASSLGQGSEKLFF.

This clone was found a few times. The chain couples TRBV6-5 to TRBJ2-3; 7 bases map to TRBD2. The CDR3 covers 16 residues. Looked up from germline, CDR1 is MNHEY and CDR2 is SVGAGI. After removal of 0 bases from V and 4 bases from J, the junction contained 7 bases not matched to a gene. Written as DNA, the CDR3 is TGTGCCAGCAGTTACTCGGCGGGGGAGGGCGCAGATACGCAGTATTTT. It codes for CASSYSAGEGADTQYF.

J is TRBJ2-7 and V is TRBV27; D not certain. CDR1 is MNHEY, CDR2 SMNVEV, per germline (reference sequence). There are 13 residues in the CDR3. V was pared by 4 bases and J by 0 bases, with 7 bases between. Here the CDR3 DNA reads TGTGCCAGCAGTTCCCTAAGCTCCTACGAGCAGTACTTC. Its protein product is CASSSLSSYEQYF.

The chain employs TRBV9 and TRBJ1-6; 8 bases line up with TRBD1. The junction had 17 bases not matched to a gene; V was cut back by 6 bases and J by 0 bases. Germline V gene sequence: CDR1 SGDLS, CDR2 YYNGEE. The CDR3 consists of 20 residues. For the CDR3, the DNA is TGTGCCAGCAAGTTGTGGGACAGGAATAGTAGGAGCTCCTATAATTCACCCCTCCACTTT. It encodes CASKLWDRNSRSSYNSPLHF.

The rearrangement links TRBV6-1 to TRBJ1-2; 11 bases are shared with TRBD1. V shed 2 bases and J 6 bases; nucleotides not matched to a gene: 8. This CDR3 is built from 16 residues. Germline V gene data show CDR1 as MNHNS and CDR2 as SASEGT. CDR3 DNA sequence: TGTGCCAGCAGTGAAAAGGGGACAGGGGGTAGAAATGGCTACACCTTC. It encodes CASSEKGTGGRNGYTF.

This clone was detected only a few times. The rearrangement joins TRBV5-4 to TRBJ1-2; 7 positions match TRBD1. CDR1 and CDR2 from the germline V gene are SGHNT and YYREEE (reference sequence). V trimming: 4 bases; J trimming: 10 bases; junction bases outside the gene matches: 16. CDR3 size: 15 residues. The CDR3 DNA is TGTGCCAGCAGCGCAGGAAACAGGGGACCTTTGGACTACACCTTC. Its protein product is CASSAGNRGPLDYTF. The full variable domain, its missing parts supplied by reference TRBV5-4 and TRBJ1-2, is ETGVTQSPTHLIKTRGQQVTLRCSSQSGHNTVSWYQQALGQGPQFIFQYYREEENGRGNFPPRFSGLQFPNYSSELNVNALELDDSALYLCASSAGNRGPLDYTFGSGTRLTVV.

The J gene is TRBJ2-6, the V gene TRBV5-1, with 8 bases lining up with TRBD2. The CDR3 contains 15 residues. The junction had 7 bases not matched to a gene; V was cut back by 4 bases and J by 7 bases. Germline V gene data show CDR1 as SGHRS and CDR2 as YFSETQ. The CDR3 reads CASSPGGAVANVLTF. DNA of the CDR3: TGCGCCAGCAGCCCGGGGGGGGCAGTAGCCAACGTCCTGACTTTC.

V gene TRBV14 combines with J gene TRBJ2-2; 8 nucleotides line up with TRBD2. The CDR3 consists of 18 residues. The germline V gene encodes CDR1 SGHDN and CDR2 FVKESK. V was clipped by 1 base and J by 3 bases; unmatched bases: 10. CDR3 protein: CASSQVLGAGADTGELFF. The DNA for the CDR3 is TGTGCCAGCAGCCAAGTGTTAGGAGCGGGAGCGGACACCGGGGAGCTGTTTTTT. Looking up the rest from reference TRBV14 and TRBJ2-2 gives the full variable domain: EAGVTQFPSHSVIEKGQTVTLRCDPISGHDNLYWYRRVMGKEIKFLLHFVKESKQDESGMPNNRFLAERTGGTYSTLKVQPAELEDSGVYFCASSQVLGAGADTGELFFGEGSRLTVL.

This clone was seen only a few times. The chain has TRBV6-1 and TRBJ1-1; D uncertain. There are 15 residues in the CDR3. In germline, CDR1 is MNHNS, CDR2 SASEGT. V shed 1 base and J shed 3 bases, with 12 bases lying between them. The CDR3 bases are TGTGCCAGCAGTGAAGGGTCTGGGGAGTACACTGAAGCTTTCTTT. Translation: CASSEGSGEYTEAFF.

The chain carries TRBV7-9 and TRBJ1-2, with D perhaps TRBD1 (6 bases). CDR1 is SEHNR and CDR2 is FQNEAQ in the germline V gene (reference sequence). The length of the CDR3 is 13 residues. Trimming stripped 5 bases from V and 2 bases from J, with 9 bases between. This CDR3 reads CASSQTGNYGYTF. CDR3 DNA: TGTGCCAGCAGCCAAACAGGGAACTATGGCTACACCTTC.

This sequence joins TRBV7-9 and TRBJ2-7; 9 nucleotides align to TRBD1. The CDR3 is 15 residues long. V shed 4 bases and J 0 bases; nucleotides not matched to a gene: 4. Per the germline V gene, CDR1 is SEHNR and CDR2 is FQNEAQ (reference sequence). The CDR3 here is CASSSTGGSSYEQYF. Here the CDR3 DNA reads TGTGCCAGCAGCTCAACAGGGGGCAGCTCCTACGAGCAGTACTTC.

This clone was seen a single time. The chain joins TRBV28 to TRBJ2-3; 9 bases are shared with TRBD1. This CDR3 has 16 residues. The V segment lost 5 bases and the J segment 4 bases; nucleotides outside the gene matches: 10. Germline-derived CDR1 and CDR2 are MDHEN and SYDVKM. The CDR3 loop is CASSIETGGNSDTQYF. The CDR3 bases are TGTGCCAGCAGTATCGAGACAGGGGGAAATTCAGATACGCAGTATTTT.

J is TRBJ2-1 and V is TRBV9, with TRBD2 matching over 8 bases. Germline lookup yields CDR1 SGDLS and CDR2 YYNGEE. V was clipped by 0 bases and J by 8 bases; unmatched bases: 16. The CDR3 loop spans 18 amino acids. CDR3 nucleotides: TGTGCCAGCAGCGTAGGCCTTCAGGGAAGCGGGAGTGGGTATGAGCAGTTCTTC. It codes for CASSVGLQGSGSGYEQFF.

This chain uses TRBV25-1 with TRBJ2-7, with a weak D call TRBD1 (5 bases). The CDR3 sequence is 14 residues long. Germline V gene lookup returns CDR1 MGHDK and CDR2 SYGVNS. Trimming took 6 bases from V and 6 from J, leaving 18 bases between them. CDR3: CASSPAAGFAEQYF. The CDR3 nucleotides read TGTGCCAGCAGCCCTGCTGCAGGGTTCGCCGAGCAGTACTTC.

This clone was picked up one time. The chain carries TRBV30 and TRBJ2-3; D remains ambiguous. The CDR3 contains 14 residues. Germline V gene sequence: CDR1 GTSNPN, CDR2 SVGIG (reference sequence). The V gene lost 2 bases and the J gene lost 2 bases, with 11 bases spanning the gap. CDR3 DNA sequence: TGTGCCTGGAGTTCCAATAGCTACACAGATACGCAGTATTTT. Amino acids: CAWSSNSYTDTQYF.

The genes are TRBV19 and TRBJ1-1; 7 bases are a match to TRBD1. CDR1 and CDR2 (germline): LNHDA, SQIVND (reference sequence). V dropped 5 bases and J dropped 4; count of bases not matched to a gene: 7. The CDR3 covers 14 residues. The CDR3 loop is CASSQGGPGTEAFF. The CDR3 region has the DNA TGTGCCAGTAGTCAGGGGGGCCCGGGCACTGAAGCTTTCTTT.